This T cell receptor beta chain was retrieved from a study of OX40 agonist ivuxolimab in advanced cancers. Background for the entire study: Ivuxolimab was an agonistic, fully human IgG2 monoclonal antibody directed against OX40 (CD134), a costimulatory receptor. Intravenous ivuxolimab was administered to patients every 2 weeks at six dose levels: 0.01, 0.1, 0.3, 1.5, 3 and 10 mg/kg. Of the approximately 54 dose-escalation patients, hepatocellular carcinoma was present in around 20, melanoma in approximately 15, renal cell carcinoma in 9 and head and neck cancer in 9. A male proportion of around 81% and a mean age of approximately 55 years, ranging from roughly 23 to 79, were recorded for the dose-escalation cohort. Prior anti-PD-1, anti-PD-L1 or anti-CTLA-4 therapy was permitted, and approximately 41% of dose-escalation patients had received checkpoint inhibitors. Partial responses occurred in three dose-escalation patients, of whom one had hepatocellular carcinoma and two had cutaneous melanoma. The point of sequencing TCRbeta in the periphery was to test whether ivuxolimab changed TCR sequence diversity and drove clonal T-cell expansion. The paper reports the monotherapy dose-escalation portion (N ≈ 50 patients) of the phase I ivuxolimab trial. Paper-wide results and their limitations: Low levels of normalized T-cell clonal expansion were also shown by some nonresponding patients. At doses of 0.1 to 3.0 mg/kg, clonal expansion of both CD4+ and CD8+ blood T cells was observed from baseline to week 6. Which antigens the clonally expanded peripheral T cells were specific for was not determined. In partial responders in the 0.1-3.0 mg/kg groups, normalized peripheral clonal expansion was found to be among the lowest, especially among CD8+ T cells. After ivuxolimab, more expanded clones were found on average in CD8+ T cells than in CD4+ T cells.

Genomic DNA was isolated from the sorted cells so that the TCRbeta CDR3 region could be sequenced. The immunoSEQ Assay was used for sequencing of TCRbeta CDR3 regions. This is the immuneACCESS table as TCRdb keeps it, with only in-frame sequences that have V and J called. A part of the clones is gone; compared with another copy, unresolved V genes explain less than half, and the rest is unexplained. The sample table lists fewer than 90,000 clones, 89% of them with a count of one. Approximately 0.4% of the sample rests with the top ten. The CDR3 holds 16 amino acids from the cysteine to the phenylalanine. The sequence is cut down to CDR3 DNA, 48 bases in frame from base 1. V lost 4 bases and J lost 0 bases; the stretch between them is 16 bases long. CDR1 MNHNS and CDR2 SASEGT were looked up in the germline V gene. Comment on this clone: Its antigen is unknown. The record has no base qualities; no much larger clone is one base away.

Patients with autoimmune disease history or receiving systemic immunosuppression were excluded from the trial. In every dose cohort, peripheral blood was drawn for TCR sequencing at baseline, cycle 4 day 1, and cycle 7 day 1. The samples were taken from a phase I, first-in-human, multicenter, open-label dose-escalation trial of ivuxolimab. Adults with locally advanced or metastatic head and neck squamous cell, hepatocellular, melanoma or renal cell carcinoma were enrolled in the trial. Before TCR sequencing, CD4+ and CD8+ T cells were separately sorted from peripheral blood. The sample in question was CD4+ or CD8+ T cells sorted from blood, obtained in a trial of the OX40 agonist ivuxolimab. The origin of this receptor is an adult with an advanced solid tumor such as melanoma, head and neck, liver or kidney cancer. Rearrangement joined TRBV6-1 to TRBJ2-7; the D gene is possibly TRBD2, with 5 bases matching. The DNA reads as follows: TGTGCCAGCAGTGTTTCCCCGGTGGGGAGCTCCTACGAGCAGTACTTC. Its translation reads: CASSVSPVGSSYEQYF.